This TCR beta chain is drawn from a study of identical twins. Broader study findings: Fewer insertions characterized abundant cord blood beta clonotypes, whereas memory repertoires showed none. Sequences that were beta out-of-frame showed weaker excess twin sharing. The analysis was cross-sectional rather than longitudinal within donors. Twin sharing of out-of-frame TCR alpha was underestimated by models in monozygotic pairs.

MiXCR, run by TCRdb on the 5' RACE reads, gives a single entry per CDR3 protein. The data contain 1.5 million to 2 million distinct CDR3 sequences, around 33% of them singletons. Remarks on this clonotype: Its specificity is not known.

This CDR3 contains 15 residues. Trimming removed 5 bases from V and 5 bases from J; junction bases left unmatched: 9. The V gene's germline CDR1 is DFQATT and CDR2 SNEGSKA (reference sequence). The sequenced material came from cord blood. The clonotype was recovered from a newborn girl in good health. The chain couples TRBV20-1 to TRBJ2-1, with 10 bases aligning to TRBD2. The CDR3 region has the DNA TGCAGTGCTCTTAGTAGCGGGAGGTCTCACAATGAGCAGTTCTTC. Translation: CSALSSGRSHNEQFF.